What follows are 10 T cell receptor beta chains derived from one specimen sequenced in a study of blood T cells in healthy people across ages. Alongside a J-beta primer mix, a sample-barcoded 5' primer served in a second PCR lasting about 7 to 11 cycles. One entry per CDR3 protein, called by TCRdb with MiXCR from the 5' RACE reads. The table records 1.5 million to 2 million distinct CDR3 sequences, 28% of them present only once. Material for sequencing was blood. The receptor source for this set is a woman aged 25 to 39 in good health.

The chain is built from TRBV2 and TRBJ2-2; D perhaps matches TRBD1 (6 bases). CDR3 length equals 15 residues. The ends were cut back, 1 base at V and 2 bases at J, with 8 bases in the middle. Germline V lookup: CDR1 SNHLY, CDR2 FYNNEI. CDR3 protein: CASSEEGGNTGELFF. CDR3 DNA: TGTGCCAGCAGTGAAGAAGGGGGTAACACCGGGGAGCTGTTTTTT.

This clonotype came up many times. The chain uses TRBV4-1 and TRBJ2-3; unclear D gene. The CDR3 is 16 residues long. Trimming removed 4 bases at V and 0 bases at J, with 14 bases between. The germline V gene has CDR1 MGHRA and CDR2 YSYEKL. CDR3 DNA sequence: TGCGCCAGCAGCCCTGGGTGGTCCCCTAGCACAGATACGCAGTATTTT. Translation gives CASSPGWSPSTDTQYF.

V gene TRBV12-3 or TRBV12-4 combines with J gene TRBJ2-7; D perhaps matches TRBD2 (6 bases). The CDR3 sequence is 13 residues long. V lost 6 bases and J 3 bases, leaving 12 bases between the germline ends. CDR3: CASSGSGHYEQYF. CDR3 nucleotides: TGTGCCAGCAGCGGAAGCGGGCACTACGAGCAGTACTTC.

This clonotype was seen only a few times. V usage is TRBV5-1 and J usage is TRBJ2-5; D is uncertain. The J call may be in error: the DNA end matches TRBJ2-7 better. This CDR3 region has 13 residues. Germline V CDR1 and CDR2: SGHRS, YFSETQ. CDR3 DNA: TGCGCCAGCAGCTTGGATTGGCTATACGAGCAGTACTTC. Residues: CASSLDWLYEQYF.

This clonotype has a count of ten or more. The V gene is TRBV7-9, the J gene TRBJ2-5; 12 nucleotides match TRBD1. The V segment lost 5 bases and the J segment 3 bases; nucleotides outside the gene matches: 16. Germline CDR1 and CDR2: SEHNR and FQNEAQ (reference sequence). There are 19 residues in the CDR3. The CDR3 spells CASSQRTTRDRGREETQYF. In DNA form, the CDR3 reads TGTGCCAGCAGCCAACGAACCACCCGGGACAGGGGGCGCGAAGAGACCCAGTACTTC.

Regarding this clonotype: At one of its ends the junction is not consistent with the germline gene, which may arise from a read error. The CDR3 coding sequence is TGCGGTGCTAGTCCTCCGACAGAAATGAACACCGGGGAGCTGTTTTTT. Encoded protein: CGASPPTEMNTGELFF. The chain carries TRBV20-1 and TRBJ2-2; D is perhaps TRBD1 (5 bases). Germline V gene data show CDR1 as DFQATT and CDR2 as SNEGSKA (reference sequence). The CDR3 contains 16 residues.

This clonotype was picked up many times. CDR3 nucleotides: TGTGCCATCAGTGAGTTCCAGGCGGGGGATGAGACCCAGTACTTC. It encodes CAISEFQAGDETQYF. The chain recombines TRBV10-3 with TRBJ2-5; 7 positions match TRBD2. The CDR3 runs 15 residues. The V segment lost 1 base and the J segment 5 bases; nucleotides outside the gene matches: 7. In germline, CDR1 is ENHRY, CDR2 SYGVKD.

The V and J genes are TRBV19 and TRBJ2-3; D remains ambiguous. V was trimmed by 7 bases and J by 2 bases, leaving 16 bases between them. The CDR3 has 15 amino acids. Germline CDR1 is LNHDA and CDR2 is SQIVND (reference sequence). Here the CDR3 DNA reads TGTGCCAGTAACGAGAAGCCTCTGTCCACAGATACGCAGTATTTT. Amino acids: CASNEKPLSTDTQYF.

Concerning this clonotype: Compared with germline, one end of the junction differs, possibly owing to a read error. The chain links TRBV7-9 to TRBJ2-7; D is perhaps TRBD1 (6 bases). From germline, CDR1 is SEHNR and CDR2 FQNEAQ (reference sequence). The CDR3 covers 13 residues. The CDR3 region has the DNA TGTGCCCGCAGCAAACAGGGTTTCCACGAGCAGTACTTC. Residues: CARSKQGFHEQYF.

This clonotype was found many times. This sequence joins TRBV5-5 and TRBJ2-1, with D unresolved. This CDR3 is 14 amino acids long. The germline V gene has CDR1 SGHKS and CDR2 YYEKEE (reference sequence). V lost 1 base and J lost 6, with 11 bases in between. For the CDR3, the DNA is TGTGCCAGCAGCTTGAGAATCCGTACCAATGAGCAGTTCTTC. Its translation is CASSLRIRTNEQFF. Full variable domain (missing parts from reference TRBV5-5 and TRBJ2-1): DAGVTQSPTHLIKTRGQQVTLRCSPISGHKSVSWYQQVLGQGPQFIFQYYEKEERGRGNFPDRFSARQFPNYSSELNVNALLLGDSALYLCASSLRIRTNEQFFGPGTRLTVL.